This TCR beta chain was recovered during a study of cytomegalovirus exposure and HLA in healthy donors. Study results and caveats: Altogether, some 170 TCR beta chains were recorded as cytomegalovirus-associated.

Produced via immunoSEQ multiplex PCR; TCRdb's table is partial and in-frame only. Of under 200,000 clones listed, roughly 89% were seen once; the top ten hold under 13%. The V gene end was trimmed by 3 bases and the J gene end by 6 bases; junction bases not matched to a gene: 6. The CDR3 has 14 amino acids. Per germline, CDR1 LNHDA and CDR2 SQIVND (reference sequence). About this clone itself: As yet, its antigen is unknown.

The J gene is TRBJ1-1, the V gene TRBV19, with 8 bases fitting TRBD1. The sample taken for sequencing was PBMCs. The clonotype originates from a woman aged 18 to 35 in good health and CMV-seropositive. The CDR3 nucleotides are TGTGCCAGTAGTATTAGTGACAGGGGCCCTGAAGCTTTCTTT. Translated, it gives CASSISDRGPEAFF.